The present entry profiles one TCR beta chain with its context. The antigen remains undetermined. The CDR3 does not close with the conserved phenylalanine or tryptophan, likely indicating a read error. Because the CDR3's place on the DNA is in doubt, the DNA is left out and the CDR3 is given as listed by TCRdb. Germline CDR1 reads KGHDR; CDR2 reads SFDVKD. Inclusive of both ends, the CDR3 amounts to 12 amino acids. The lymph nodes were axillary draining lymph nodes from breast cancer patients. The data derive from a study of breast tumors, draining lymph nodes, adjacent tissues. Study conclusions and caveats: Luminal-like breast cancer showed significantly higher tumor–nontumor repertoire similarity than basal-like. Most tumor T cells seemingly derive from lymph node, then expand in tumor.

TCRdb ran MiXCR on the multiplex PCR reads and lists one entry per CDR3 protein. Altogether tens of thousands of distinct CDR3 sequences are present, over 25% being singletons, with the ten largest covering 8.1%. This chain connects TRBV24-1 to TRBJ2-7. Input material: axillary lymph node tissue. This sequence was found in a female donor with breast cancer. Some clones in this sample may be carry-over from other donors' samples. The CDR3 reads CATSDSVNEQYL.